The entry below gives a single TCR beta chain sequence along with its context. Its antigen target is currently unknown. Nothing much larger sits one base from this clone, and base qualities are not available. V is shortened by 0 bases, J by 3 bases, and the region joining them spans 12 bases. The CDR3 covers 15 residues, taking in both the cysteine and the phenylalanine. Just CDR3 DNA is preserved here, 45 bases in frame from base 1. CDR1 SGDLS and CDR2 YYNGEE are derived from the germline V gene. The sample is drawn from a study of shared clonotypes between healthy human individuals (dated by TCRdb to the early 2020s). With respect to the entire study: Three men and a couple of women, aged 18 to 49 years, made up the cohort. The study deeply sequenced blood TCR repertoires of five healthy adults to estimate repertoire size and the extent of clonotype sharing between individuals. Each donor's leukapheresis produced roughly between about 0.9 and 9.5 billion PBMCs. To increase sequencing depth and limit assay-specific biases, TCR repertoire library preparation and sequencing were carried out by different laboratories using diverse techniques. Per donor, three plates each were used for CD4 naive and CD4 memory, two for CD8 naive, and one for CD8 memory.

TCR CDR3 regions were amplified from genomic DNA by multiplex PCR using the deep immunoSEQ assay. Extracted genomic DNA from each cell subset was distributed evenly across all wells of several immunoSEQ 96-well plates, and each plate was treated as a replicate. For sorted subsets, about 200 ng genomic DNA, equal to about 30,000 T cell genomes, was loaded into each replicate PCR. Purified libraries were quantified with a Qubit 3.0 fluorometer, sized on a Bioanalyzer 2100, and re-quantified with the KAPA Library Quantification kit. A separate single-read 150-cycle Illumina NextSeq 550 flow cell was used to sequence each immunoSEQ 96-well plate. In the paper's pipeline: Because the immunoSEQ output held only junctional sequences and lacked quality scores, the filtering could not match the filtering applied to full-length reads. To assign V/J genes and CDR3, sequences were annotated using PyIR, a Python wrapper for IgBLAST v1.9, with IMGT germline references. Any read was removed if the V/J assignment was weak (E-value above 1e-6), the CDR3 was missing, or the read contained stop codons, out-of-frame junctions, or ambiguous translated residues. V3J clonotypes were defined by identical inferred V gene, J gene, and CDR3 amino acid sequence. To compute the percentage overlap between repertoires, the number of shared unique clonotypes was divided by the size of the smaller repertoire. Repertoire richness was assessed with RTK rarefaction, the Chao1 estimator, and Recon v2.1 estimates of unobserved clonotypes. Generation probabilities were computed with OLGA for all TCRbeta clonotypes obtained by the gDNA method from four donors. TCRdb provides this immuneACCESS table in a form limited to in-frame rearrangements. Some clones are lacking; in checked studies, under half of them reflect an unresolved V gene, and why the rest are absent is not known. V and J calls and clone size are given by that table; D and trimming were obtained from the DNA. A total of about 980,000 clones appear in this sample, approximately 76% of them only once. The ten largest clones add up to around 1.5% of the sample.

The donors were healthy, HIV-negative adults with no recently reported acute infections or vaccinations. Every donor was a Caucasian adult living in Nashville, Tennessee, USA. CD4+ T cells were enriched through magnetic negative selection, after which naive cells were positively selected on CD45RA and the remaining negative fraction served as the memory subset. Blood was obtained by leukapheresis, after which PBMCs were separated by Ficoll-Histopaque density gradient centrifugation and cryopreserved in liquid nitrogen vapor phase. Analytical flow cytometry was used to check the purity and quantity of each magnetically sorted T cell population. Genomic DNA was isolated from each sorted fraction and quantified by UV absorbance on a Nanodrop 2000c. What the work shows at the level of the full study, not this receptor alone: Across four donors, around 5% of naive CD4, roughly 3.3% of naive CD8, 2.3% of memory CD4, and around 0.4% of memory CD8 clonotypes were shared. Pairwise subsampling indicated that sequencing depth was expected to affect the degree of clonotype sharing among donors. Rarefaction of sorted-subset datasets indicated incomplete sequencing despite the large sequencing depth. Estimated clonotype richness was generally larger for naive than for memory subsets. Sampling was restricted to blood, and TCR repertoires in tissue are likely to differ from TCR repertoires in blood. The genetic and exposure-history diversity represented was limited by the small number of donors. Clonotypes shared by all four sorted-subset donors showed higher generation probabilities than non-shared clonotypes.

Sequences were obtained from memory CD4+ T cells sorted from blood. The cell subset or site tag for this specimen amounts to: CD45RA-negative fraction. Here the chain combines TRBV9 and TRBJ2-5, with the D call tentatively TRBD1 or TRBD2, each fitting 5 bases. The sequence was collected from a man younger than 35 in good health. The encoded CDR3 is CASSVEGRGEETQYF. The DNA sequence follows: TGTGCCAGCAGCGTAGAAGGGCGAGGGGAAGAGACCCAGTACTTC.